Reported below is one TCR beta chain. This entry comes from a study of OX40 agonist ivuxolimab in advanced cancers. The CDR3 runs to 16 residues. Trimming removed 3 bases from V and 1 base from J; junction bases left unmatched: 5. Germline CDR1 and CDR2: MNHEY and SVGAGI. Data came from immunoSEQ multiplex PCR; TCRdb stores just in-frame clones and leaves some out. The sample carries approximately 13,000 clones, approximately 84% recorded once. Here the sequenced sample was CD4+ or CD8+ T cells sorted from blood, taken in a trial of the OX40 agonist ivuxolimab. The sequence came from an adult with an advanced solid tumor such as melanoma, head and neck, liver or kidney cancer. The genes are TRBV6-5 and TRBJ2-7, with 11 bases that match TRBD2. CDR3 in DNA: TGTGCCAGCAGTTATCGGCTAGCGGGAGGTTCCTACGAGCAGTACTTC. Translated: CASSYRLAGGSYEQYF.